This TCR beta chain was sequenced during a study of CD8+CD57+ T cells in acquired aplastic anemia. Study information: The study obtained an average of about 3.2 ug of DNA from sorted CD4+ and CD8+ cells.

This CDR3 is 14 amino acids long. V was pared by 1 base and J by 10 bases, with 5 bases of the junction left unmatched. CDR1 and CDR2 from the germline V gene are DFQATT and SNEGSKA (reference sequence). Study findings and constraints: Comparison of patients with controls identified approximately 28 shared CD8+ CDR3 sequences.

This clonotype has only a few counts. The antigen remains unidentified. Patients chosen for sequencing had shown CD8+CD57+ cell expansion by flow cytometry. All participating patients were living with severe acquired aplastic anemia. TCR beta VDJ and CDR3 were profiled, and genomic DNA was the template. Each CDR3 protein gets one entry after TCRdb re-called the reads with MiXCR. The table lists about 160,000 distinct CDR3 sequences, around half of them singletons, with about 2.6% in the top ten. This chain uses TRBV20-1 with TRBJ1-6; 9 bases fit TRBD1. The sample taken for sequencing was sorted CD4+, CD8+, or CD8+CD57+ T cells (not recorded which) from PBMCs. The sequence came from a human donor with aplastic anemia. CDR3 protein: CSARVGQGRSPLHF. CDR3 nucleotide sequence: TGCAGTGCTAGAGTGGGACAGGGTCGCTCACCCCTCCACTTT.